The entry below gives a single TCR beta chain sequence along with its context. This clonotype was picked up a small number of times. The specificity of this receptor is unknown. One base away there is no much larger clone; base qualities are not given. Library construction relied on 5' RACE. Reads for this sample came from an Illumina HiSeq 2000. TCRdb trimmed the raw reads at Q25, called clones with MiXCR and kept productive beta chains. Each record represents a unique CDR3 protein, reported with the most common genes and DNA among its rows. The sample contains 300 or so distinct CDR3 sequences, 7.2% of them found a single time. Approximately 91% of the sample belongs to the ten largest clones. This sample is drawn from a study (dated by TCRdb to the mid-2010s). Background for the entire study: The research examined where HIV persistence comes from in people whose immune systems controlled HIV infection without treatment.

Compared with germline, V lacks 4 bases and J lacks 0 bases; bases without a gene match: 3. The germline V gene gives CDR1 as SQVTM and CDR2 as ANQGSEA. From cysteine to phenylalanine, the CDR3 is 14 amino acids long. The only DNA kept is the CDR3, 42 bases in frame from the first base. The clonotype comes from a male donor with HIV. The V gene is TRBV29-1 and the J gene is TRBJ2-7, with 10 bases in between that match TRBD2. Source material: effector memory T cells from blood PBMCs. The cell subset or site tag for this specimen amounts to: effector memory CD4+ T cells. The encoded CDR3 is CSVGGTSDSYEQYF. The sequenced DNA is TGCAGCGTTGGTGGGACTAGCGACTCCTACGAGCAGTACTTC.